This entry features one T cell receptor (beta chain) sequence. Its antigen is not identified. One junction end does not reproduce the germline sequence, and a read error may be involved. This sample was taken from a study of lymphopenia after photon versus proton radiotherapy. Profiled with immunoSEQ multiplex PCR; TCRdb holds only in-frame clones, not every one. The repertoire includes 43,000 or so clones, around 86% of them detected once, and around 2% sits in the top ten. The CDR3 runs to 12 residues. The germline CDR1 and CDR2 sequences are SGHAT and FQNNGV. Study findings and constraints: After the lymphocyte nadir, photon-treated repertoires showed oligoclonal expansion, especially of CD8+ Temra cells. Photon-treated patients lost naive T cells and TCR diversity; proton-treated stayed stable. Larger post-nadir TCR diversity loss correlated inversely with survival in deceased patients.

The sequencing here drew on peripheral blood, taken from a patient treated with photon-based radiotherapy. This rearrangement joins TRBV11-2 to TRBJ1-2, with no clear D. This receptor was identified in a man aged 40-50 years with gastric cancer. This CDR3 reads CAGSSEGGGYTF. As DNA, the CDR3 is TGTGCCGGCAGCTCAGAGGGAGGTGGCTACACCTTC.